Reported below is one TCR beta chain. Some clones are missing from TCRdb's copy, which holds only in-frame ones; the method was immunoSEQ multiplex PCR. The sample has 55,000 to 60,000 clones, roughly 95% seen once. The CDR3 runs 14 residues. V shed 6 bases, J shed 4 bases, and the junction held 8 bases outside the gene matches. Germline CDR1 and CDR2: SEHNR and FQNEAQ (reference sequence). The sample belongs to a study of technical replicates of blood from a few donors. The rearrangement uses TRBV7-9 and TRBJ2-7, with 8 positions matching TRBD1. Material: PBMCs. The TCR originated in a human donor in good health. Some clones in this sample may be carry-over from other donors' samples. CDR3 protein: CASSTGTGLYEQYF. The CDR3 DNA is TGTGCCAGCAGTACCGGGACAGGACTTTACGAGCAGTACTTC.